The 16 T cell receptor beta chains below come from one sample, sequenced in a study of technical replicates of blood from several donors. TCRdb's table, derived via immunoSEQ multiplex PCR, lists solely in-frame clones and lacks some. The sample carries some 90,000 clones, approximately 95% recorded once. Sequenced sample: T cells isolated from PBMCs. Receptor source: a human donor in good health.

This clone has only a few counts. The V call is TRBV6-1, the J call TRBJ2-1; TRBD2 agrees at 8 bases. The V gene's germline CDR1 is MNHNS and CDR2 SASEGT. This CDR3 spans 16 amino acids. V lost 1 base and J lost 3; bases outside the gene matches: 5. DNA of the CDR3: TGTGCCAGCAGTGAAGATCCCCTAGCGGGCTACAATGAGCAGTTCTTC. This gives the protein CASSEDPLAGYNEQFF.

V is TRBV4-3 and J is TRBJ2-1; TRBD2 agrees at 11 bases. CDR3 length equals 19 residues. CDR1 LGHNA and CDR2 YSLEER come from the germline V gene. Trimming took 4 bases from V and 2 from J; bases not matched to a gene: 13. CDR3 sequence (DNA): TGCGCCAGCAGCCCTAACCGCGGGCTAGCGGGAGGACCCTACAATGAGCAGTTCTTC. Translated, it gives CASSPNRGLAGGPYNEQFF.

The rearrangement uses TRBV4-1 and TRBJ2-5, with 10 positions matching TRBD2. The CDR3 has 15 amino acids. V gave up 4 bases and J gave up 2 bases; unmatched junction bases: 4. CDR1 is MGHRA and CDR2 is YSYEKL in the germline V gene. DNA for the CDR3: TGCGCCAGCAGCCGTAGCGGGAGGCCTCAAGAGACCCAGTACTTC. Translation: CASSRSGRPQETQYF.

In the case of this clone: Other DNA sequences in the sample encode the same CDR3. The chain links TRBV27 to TRBJ1-1; D is unresolved. This CDR3 is 14 amino acids long. The germline CDR1 and CDR2 sequences are MNHEY and SMNVEV (reference sequence). The V end was cut by 2 bases, the J end by 2 bases, with 9 bases between. CDR3 DNA sequence: TGTGCCAGCAGTTTACGGGGTTTAAACACTGAAGCTTTCTTT. Protein: CASSLRGLNTEAFF.

V and J are TRBV10-2 and TRBJ1-1; D is perhaps TRBD1 (5 bases). The germline V gene encodes CDR1 WSHSY and CDR2 SAAADI. V lost 7 bases and J 1 base, leaving 10 bases between the germline ends. This CDR3 is 13 amino acids long. This chain's CDR3 is CASTRDWNTEAFF. The CDR3 nucleotides read TGCGCCAGCACCCGGGACTGGAACACTGAAGCTTTCTTT.

The chain couples TRBV30 to TRBJ2-7; TRBD1 matches at 11 bases. Per germline, CDR1 GTSNPN and CDR2 SVGIG (reference sequence). This CDR3 region has 12 residues. Unmatched junction bases numbered 4, after V lost 8 bases and J lost 4 bases. CDR3 residues: CASRDRGYEQYF. In nucleotides, the CDR3 is TGTGCCAGCCGGGACAGGGGGTACGAGCAGTACTTC. Based on the CDR3 plus reference TRBV30 and TRBJ2-7, the full variable domain is SQTIHQWPATLVQPVGSPLSLECTVEGTSNPNLYWYRQAAGRGLQLLFYSVGIGQISSEVPQNLSASRPQDRQFILSSKKLLLSDSGFYLCASRDRGYEQYFGPGTRLTVT.

The V and J genes are TRBV15 and TRBJ2-7, with TRBD2 matching 13 bases. V dropped 5 bases and J dropped 5; count of bases not matched to a gene: 15. The CDR3 loop spans 18 amino acids. CDR1 is LNHNV and CDR2 is YYDKDF in the germline V gene (reference sequence). The DNA for the CDR3 is TGTGCCACCAGCTCTCAGGCCGGGACTAGCGGGGCGGGCGACGAGCAGTACTTC. Translated, it gives CATSSQAGTSGAGDEQYF.

The chain is built from TRBV18 and TRBJ2-7; TRBD2 matches 8 bases. This CDR3 region has 16 residues. J lost 0 bases, V lost 1 base, and 5 bases had no gene match. Looked up from germline, CDR1 is KGHSH and CDR2 is LQKENI. The CDR3 here is CASSPLAGRSSYEQYF. In nucleotides, the CDR3 is TGTGCCAGCTCACCACTAGCGGGACGCTCCTCCTACGAGCAGTACTTC. Combining the CDR3 with reference TRBV18 and TRBJ2-7 gives the whole variable domain NAGVMQNPRHLVRRRGQEARLRCSPMKGHSHVYWYRQLPEEGLKFMVYLQKENIIDESGMPKERFSAEFPKEGPSILRIQQVVRGDSAAYFCASSPLAGRSSYEQYFGPGTRLTVT.

This clone was detected only once. The chain is built from TRBV11-3 and TRBJ2-7, with 7 bases that match TRBD1. The V gene end was trimmed by 1 base and the J gene end by 3 bases; junction bases not matched to a gene: 6. The CDR3 is 15 amino acids. Germline lookup yields CDR1 SGHNT and CDR2 YENEEA. The chain's CDR3 is CASSLATGTDYEQYF. The CDR3 DNA reads TGTGCCAGCAGCTTAGCAACCGGGACAGACTACGAGCAGTACTTC.

The V and J genes are TRBV7-9 and TRBJ2-7; D remains unclear. The CDR3 is 12 amino acids. The V end lost 0 bases, the J end lost 4 bases, and 4 bases lay between the germline ends. CDR1 and CDR2 from the germline V gene are SEHNR and FQNEAQ (reference sequence). Here the CDR3 DNA reads TGTGCCAGCAGCTTAGCCATTTACGAGCAGTACTTC. Translation gives CASSLAIYEQYF.

The chain carries TRBV7-8 and TRBJ2-7; the match to TRBD2 covers 8 bases. Unmatched junction bases numbered 4, after V lost 1 base and J lost 5 bases. CDR1 and CDR2 (germline): SGHVS, FQNEAQ. The CDR3 extends over 14 amino acids. The CDR3 region is CASSLERELNEQYF. The CDR3 DNA reads TGTGCCAGCAGCTTAGAGCGGGAGTTGAACGAGCAGTACTTC.

The chain combines TRBV28 with TRBJ2-3, with TRBD2 matching 7 bases. Germline V gene sequence: CDR1 MDHEN, CDR2 SYDVKM. The V gene end was trimmed by 2 bases and the J gene end by 1 base; junction bases not matched to a gene: 0. The CDR3 sequence is 14 residues long. The CDR3 spells CASSLSGGTDTQYF. The CDR3 bases are TGTGCCAGCAGTTTAAGCGGGGGCACAGATACGCAGTATTTT. Filled out from reference TRBV28 and TRBJ2-3, the complete variable domain reads DVKVTQSSRYLVKRTGEKVFLECVQDMDHENMFWYRQDPGLGLRLIYFSYDVKMKEKGDIPEGYSVSREKKERFSLILESASTNQTSMYLCASSLSGGTDTQYFGPGTRLTVL.

The gene calls are TRBV6-5 and TRBJ2-2; 12 bases are shared with TRBD2. CDR3 size: 15 residues. V gave up 10 bases and J gave up 2 bases; unmatched junction bases: 5. Germline V CDR1 and CDR2: MNHEY, SVGAGI. The CDR3 is CATGTSGLNTGELFF. The CDR3 DNA sequence: TGTGCCACCGGGACTAGCGGGCTTAACACCGGGGAGCTGTTTTTT.

The chain employs TRBV4-3 and TRBJ2-1, with D hard to call. Trimming shortened V by 6 bases and J by 4 bases, and 4 bases separated the two germline ends. The CDR3 loop spans 11 amino acids. The V gene's germline CDR1 is LGHNA and CDR2 YSLEER. CDR3 sequence (DNA): TGCGCCAGCAGTCTTTACAATGAGCAGTTCTTC. Protein sequence: CASSLYNEQFF.

V and J are TRBV7-3 and TRBJ2-7; no clear D. The CDR3 runs 14 residues. The V gene lost 2 bases and the J gene lost 2 bases, with 10 bases spanning the gap. Germline V gene data show CDR1 as SGHTA and CDR2 as FQGTGA. The DNA of the CDR3 is TGTGCCAGCAGCTTAGGAAGCGCGCCCTACGAGCAGTACTTC. It yields the protein CASSLGSAPYEQYF.

The CDR3 DNA sequence: TGCAGCGTTCTACTAGCGGGAGAAGAGACCCAGTACTTC. It yields the protein CSVLLAGEETQYF. This chain links TRBV29-1 with TRBJ2-5, with 11 bases matching TRBD2. The trim removed 5 bases at V and 3 bases at J, leaving 2 bases unmatched. The germline CDR1 and CDR2 sequences are SQVTM and ANQGSEA. The CDR3 is 13 amino acids.